This T cell receptor (beta chain) was retrieved from a study of blood T cell repertoires in COVID-19. Clones were sequenced by immunoSEQ multiplex PCR, and TCRdb holds only the in-frame ones, with some missing. This table holds about 140,000 clones, about 87% found once. V was pared by 4 bases and J by 4 bases, with 14 bases between. The germline V gene encodes CDR1 SGHDT and CDR2 YYEEEE. This CDR3 is built from 14 residues. Categorization into cohorts depended on clinical history that participants reported. Two negative PCRs, clearance, or symptom resolution had been documented for recovered Cohort 3 donors. This clone has a single count.

The sequencing sample was made of PBMCs or T cells enriched from blood (not recorded which). This sequence was found in a man aged 55-75 years who had recovered from COVID-19. The genes are TRBV5-6 and TRBJ2-5; tentative D call: TRBD1 (6 bases). The CDR3 DNA reads TGTGCCAGCAGCCAGACAGGAGTACGAGAGACCCAGTACTTC. The encoded protein is CASSQTGVRETQYF.